This T cell receptor (beta chain) was captured in a study of blood T cells in healthy people across ages. The V end lost 5 bases, the J end lost 4 bases, and 21 bases lay between the germline ends. The CDR3 is made up of 17 amino acids. Germline V gives CDR1 SGHAT, CDR2 FQDESV (reference sequence). Through a sample-barcoded 5' primer and a J-beta primer mix, a second PCR was run for about 6 to 11 cycles. TCRdb reprocessed the 5' RACE reads with MiXCR, giving one entry per CDR3 protein. The sample yields more than 900,000 distinct CDR3 sequences, around 27% seen once. Researchers collected around 10 milliliters of peripheral blood from every single donor. The sample was also reused in another study, on T cells of mothers and their children. That paper adds: Using the M1S primer, the second PCR added sample barcodes along with 2-4 random nucleotides.

V is TRBV11-1 and J is TRBJ2-1, with TRBD1 as a possible D gene (5 bases). The receptor comes from a girl aged 2 to 9 in good health. The specimen sequenced was blood. CDR3 in DNA: TGTGCCAGCAGCCCGCACCTGGGCGCAGGGCCTTACAATGAGCAGTTCTTC. Its protein is CASSPHLGAGPYNEQFF.